A single sample is the source of the 16 T cell receptor beta chains below, sequenced in a study of cytomegalovirus exposure and HLA in healthy donors. In the PCR, 60 Vbeta and 13 Jbeta primers were used. The data were produced by immunoSEQ multiplex PCR, yet TCRdb's version contains in-frame clones alone and is incomplete. The sample has roughly 120,000 clones, over 80% seen once. Sequences were obtained from PBMCs. These receptors were obtained from a man in his fifties in good health and CMV-seronegative.

The CDR3 DNA reads as TGTGCCAGCAGTCCAGGGACAGGGCTCAGCGCCGGGGAGCTGTTTTTT. Translating it yields CASSPGTGLSAGELFF. V is TRBV6-6 and J is TRBJ2-2; 9 positions agree with TRBD1. Germline-derived CDR1 and CDR2 are MNHNY and SVGAGI (reference sequence). Trimming cost V 5 bases and J 6 bases; bases outside gene matches: 10. This CDR3 spans 16 amino acids.

The V call is TRBV7-3, the J call TRBJ2-3, with 12 bases fitting TRBD2. Germline values: CDR1 SGHTA, CDR2 FQGTGA. The J segment lost 1 base and the V segment lost 6 bases, leaving 2 bases of the junction unmatched. This CDR3 is 15 amino acids long. The DNA of the CDR3 is TGTGCCAGCAGTCTAGCGGGGGGGCGCACAGATACGCAGTATTTT. Its protein product is CASSLAGGRTDTQYF.

The chain uses TRBV6-6 and TRBJ2-1, with D perhaps matching TRBD2 (6 bases). The CDR3 is made up of 13 amino acids. From germline, CDR1 is MNHNY and CDR2 SVGAGI (reference sequence). V lost 8 bases and J lost 10, with 18 bases in between. The CDR3 DNA follows: TGTGCCAGCGCGAGAACCCAGGGAGGCGAGCAGTTCTTC. Amino acid sequence: CASARTQGGEQFF.

The V and J genes are TRBV27 and TRBJ2-5; 8 bases match TRBD2. This CDR3 is built from 13 residues. The junction had 7 bases not matched to a gene; V was cut back by 9 bases and J by 4 bases. Germline-derived CDR1 and CDR2 are MNHEY and SMNVEV (reference sequence). The CDR3 loop reads CASFGRVGETQYF. CDR3 nucleotides: TGTGCCAGTTTCGGGAGGGTTGGAGAGACCCAGTACTTC.

V usage is TRBV5-4 and J usage is TRBJ2-2; D remains ambiguous. V gave up 0 bases and J gave up 3 bases, with 6 bases separating them. The CDR3 covers 14 residues. Germline lookup yields CDR1 SGHNT and CDR2 YYREEE (reference sequence). The CDR3 nucleotides read TGTGCCAGCAGCTTGGCCCTAGACACCGGGGAGCTGTTTTTT. Protein product: CASSLALDTGELFF.

V usage is TRBV29-1 and J usage is TRBJ2-7; D is possibly TRBD1 (6 bases). CDR3 size: 15 residues. Germline CDR1 and CDR2: SQVTM and ANQGSEA. Trimming left V 5 bases short and J 5 bases short, with 22 bases between. As DNA, the CDR3 is TGCAGCGTTTCATTAAGGATTGGCAGGGGACACGAGCAGTACTTC. It is translated as CSVSLRIGRGHEQYF.

CDR3 protein: CASSEQTGDGYTF. CDR3 coding DNA: TGTGCCAGCAGTGAGCAAACAGGGGACGGCTACACCTTC. The V call is TRBV6-6, the J call TRBJ1-2, with 7 bases identical to TRBD1. Trimming removed 5 bases from V and 8 bases from J; junction bases left unmatched: 8. Germline V gives CDR1 MNHNY, CDR2 SVGAGI (reference sequence). This CDR3 comprises 13 residues.

The chain recombines TRBV7-3 with TRBJ2-3; D call uncertain. Between the trimmed V and J ends, which lost 0 bases and 2 bases, there was a span of 6 bases. Germline V gene data show CDR1 as SGHTA and CDR2 as FQGTGA. The CDR3 contains 14 residues. CDR3 region: CASSLTRNTDTQYF. CDR3 DNA sequence: TGTGCCAGCAGCTTAACCAGGAACACAGATACGCAGTATTTT.

The chain is built from TRBV4-1 and TRBJ2-3; TRBD1 is a possible D gene (5 bases). Germline V lookup: CDR1 MGHRA, CDR2 YSYEKL. Between the trimmed V and J ends, which lost 4 bases and 2 bases, there was a span of 22 bases. The CDR3 sequence is 18 residues long. The CDR3 region is CASSLTSNAGINTDTQYF. In nucleotides, the CDR3 is TGCGCCAGCAGCCTTACAAGTAACGCAGGGATTAACACAGATACGCAGTATTTT.

The count of this clone is one. The chain is built from TRBV11-2 and TRBJ1-2, with 8 bases identical to TRBD1. Per germline, CDR1 SGHAT and CDR2 FQNNGV. The J segment lost 8 bases and the V segment lost 5 bases, leaving 13 bases of the junction unmatched. This CDR3 has 15 amino acids. The CDR3: CASSPRGGQVRGYTF. The CDR3 bases are TGTGCCAGCAGCCCTAGAGGGGGACAGGTTCGGGGCTACACCTTC. The variable domain in full, completed from reference TRBV11-2 and TRBJ1-2, reads EAGVAQSPRYKIIEKRQSVAFWCNPISGHATLYWYQQILGQGPKLLIQFQNNGVVDDSQLPKDRFSAERLKGVDSTLKIQPAKLEDSAVYLCASSPRGGQVRGYTFGSGTRLTVV.

The chain carries TRBV5-4 and TRBJ2-7; TRBD2 agrees at 8 bases. Trimming removed 4 bases from V and 2 bases from J; junction bases left unmatched: 11. There are 16 residues in the CDR3. Germline lookup yields CDR1 SGHNT and CDR2 YYREEE (reference sequence). Written as DNA, the CDR3 is TGTGCCAGCAGCCTGGCCGGGGGGGGATCACCCTACGAGCAGTACTTC. This encodes CASSLAGGGSPYEQYF.

This clone turned up a few times. CDR3 sequence: CASSFGVDTEAFF. The CDR3 DNA is TGTGCCAGCAGCTTCGGGGTAGACACTGAAGCTTTCTTT. This chain links TRBV7-8 with TRBJ1-1; D is uncertain. Trimming took off 3 bases at V and 3 bases at J, with 8 bases between the two ends. This CDR3 comprises 13 residues. Germline CDR1 is SGHVS and CDR2 is FQNEAQ.

CDR3 coding DNA: TGTGCCATCAGTCCCGGGACATCAACCGGGGAGCTGTTTTTT. Residues: CAISPGTSTGELFF. The genes are TRBV10-3 and TRBJ2-2; weak D call: TRBD1 (6 bases). V lost 5 bases and J 5 bases, leaving 12 bases between the germline ends. Germline assignment: CDR1 ENHRY and CDR2 SYGVKD. The CDR3 sequence is 14 residues long.

This clone came up a few times. V gene TRBV4-1 combines with J gene TRBJ2-3; D call uncertain. V gave up 2 bases and J gave up 3 bases, with 9 bases separating them. This CDR3 is 14 amino acids long. Germline values: CDR1 MGHRA, CDR2 YSYEKL. Here the CDR3 reads CASSQSPGTDTQYF. The CDR3 DNA reads as TGCGCCAGCAGCCAATCCCCAGGTACAGATACGCAGTATTTT.

The V call is TRBV6-4, the J call TRBJ1-2; 10 positions agree with TRBD1. Per germline, CDR1 MRHNA and CDR2 SNTAGT. Unmatched junction bases numbered 8, after V lost 6 bases and J lost 4 bases. The CDR3 sequence is 15 residues long. The chain's CDR3 is CASSAGTGDGYGYTF. Here the CDR3 DNA reads TGTGCCAGCAGCGCCGGGACAGGGGATGGCTATGGCTACACCTTC.

The chain is built from TRBV6-5 and TRBJ2-3, with D possibly TRBD2 on 6 matching bases. Germline V gene sequence: CDR1 MNHEY, CDR2 SVGAGI. This CDR3 has 13 residues. V was cut by 4 bases and J by 8 bases, with 13 bases left in between. This CDR3 reads CASSSGGDRTQYF. The DNA for the CDR3 is TGTGCCAGCAGTTCCGGCGGGGATCGTACGCAGTATTTT.